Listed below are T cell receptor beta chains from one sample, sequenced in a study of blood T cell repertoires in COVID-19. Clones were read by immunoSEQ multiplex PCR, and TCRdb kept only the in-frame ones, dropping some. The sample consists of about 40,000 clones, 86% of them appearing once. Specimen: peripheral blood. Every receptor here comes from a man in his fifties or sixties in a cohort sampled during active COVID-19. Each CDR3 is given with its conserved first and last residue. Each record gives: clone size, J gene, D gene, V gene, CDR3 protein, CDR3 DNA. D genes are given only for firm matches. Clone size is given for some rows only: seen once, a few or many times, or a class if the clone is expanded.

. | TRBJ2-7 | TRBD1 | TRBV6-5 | CASSSAGTGFDEQYF | TGTGCCAGCAGTTCAGCCGGGACAGGGTTCGACGAGCAGTACTTC
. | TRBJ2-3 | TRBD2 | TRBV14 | CASSQGRGGPTDTQYF | TGTGCCAGCAGCCAAGGGCGGGGGGGGCCCACAGATACGCAGTATTTT
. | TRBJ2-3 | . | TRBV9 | CASSVSRPTDTQYF | TGTGCCAGCAGCGTTAGCCGGCCCACAGATACGCAGTATTTT
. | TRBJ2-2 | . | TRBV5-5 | CASSSDSTGELFF | TGTGCCAGCAGCTCGGACAGCACCGGGGAGCTGTTTTTT
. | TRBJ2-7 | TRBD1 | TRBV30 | CAWSAGQPYEQYF | TGTGCCTGGAGTGCGGGACAGCCTTACGAGCAGTACTTC
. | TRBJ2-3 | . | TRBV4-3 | CASSQGALTSLGDTQYF | TGCGCCAGCAGCCAAGGGGCCCTAACTAGTTTGGGAGATACGCAGTATTTT
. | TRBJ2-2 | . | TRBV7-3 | CASSPRANTGELFF | TGTGCCAGCAGCCCAAGAGCGAACACCGGGGAGCTGTTTTTT
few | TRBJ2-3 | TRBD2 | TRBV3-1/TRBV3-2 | CASSPALAGASDTQYF | TGTGCCAGCAGCCCAGCACTAGCGGGGGCCTCAGATACGCAGTATTTT
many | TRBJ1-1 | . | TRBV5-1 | CASSSDLNTEAFF | TGCGCCAGCAGCTCGGACTTGAACACTGAAGCTTTCTTT
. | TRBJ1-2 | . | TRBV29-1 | CSVEMSGGSNGYTF | TGCAGCGTTGAAATGTCCGGGGGATCGAATGGCTACACCTTC
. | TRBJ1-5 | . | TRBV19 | CASRISRLGQDGGGAQHF | TGTGCCAGTAGAATCTCCCGACTAGGACAAGACGGCGGAGGGGCCCAGCATTTT
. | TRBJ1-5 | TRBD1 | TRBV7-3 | CASSPEEGDRSNQPQHF | TGTGCCAGCAGCCCTGAGGAAGGGGACAGAAGCAATCAGCCCCAGCATTTT
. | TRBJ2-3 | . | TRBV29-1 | CSVEARTYPDTQYF | TGCAGCGTTGAAGCTCGGACATACCCAGATACGCAGTATTTT
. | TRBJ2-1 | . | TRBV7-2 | CASSYWERYNEQFF | TGTGCCAGCAGCTATTGGGAGCGGTACAATGAGCAGTTCTTC
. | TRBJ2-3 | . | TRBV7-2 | CASSQVGASTDTQYF | TGTGCCAGCAGCCAGGTAGGGGCTAGCACAGATACGCAGTATTTT
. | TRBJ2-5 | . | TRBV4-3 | CASSQDSSLETQYF | TGCGCCAGCAGCCAAGATTCGAGTCTAGAGACCCAGTACTTC
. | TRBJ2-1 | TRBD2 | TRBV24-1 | CATPRASGSSYNEQFF | TGTGCCACCCCCAGAGCTAGCGGGAGCTCCTACAATGAGCAGTTCTTC
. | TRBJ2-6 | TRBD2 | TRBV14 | CASSQEGIKRGLSGANVLTF | TGTGCCAGCAGCCAGGAAGGGATTAAGCGGGGCCTCTCTGGGGCCAACGTCCTGACTTTC
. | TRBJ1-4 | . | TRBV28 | CASSPEGEEKLFF | TGTGCCAGCAGTCCCGAGGGGGAAGAAAAACTGTTTTTT
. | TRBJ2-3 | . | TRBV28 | CASSFAGRTSDTQYF | TGTGCCAGCAGTTTTGCGGGGAGGACGTCAGATACGCAGTATTTT
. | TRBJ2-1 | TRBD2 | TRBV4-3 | CASSQVRTSGGFNEQFF | TGCGCCAGCAGCCAAGTACGGACTAGCGGGGGATTTAATGAGCAGTTCTTC
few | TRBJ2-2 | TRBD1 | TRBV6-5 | CASSLTGGTGELFF | TGTGCCAGCAGTCTGACAGGGGGCACCGGGGAGCTGTTTTTT
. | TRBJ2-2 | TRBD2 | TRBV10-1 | CARKRGRSNTGELFF | TGCGCCAGGAAGCGCGGGAGGTCGAACACCGGGGAGCTGTTTTTT
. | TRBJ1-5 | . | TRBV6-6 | CASSFVAQNQPQLF | TGTGCCAGCAGTTTCGTAGCCCAAAATCAGCCCCAGCTTTTT
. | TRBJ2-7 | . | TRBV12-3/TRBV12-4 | CASRRGYEQYF | TGTGCCAGCAGAAGGGGTTACGAGCAGTACTTC
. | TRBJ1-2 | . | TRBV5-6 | CASSLAGSHYGYTF | TGTGCCAGCAGCTTGGCAGGGTCTCACTATGGCTACACCTTC
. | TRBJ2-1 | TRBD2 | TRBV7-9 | CASSTTLAGEYNEQFF | TGTGCCAGCAGCACCACACTAGCGGGAGAGTACAATGAGCAGTTCTTC
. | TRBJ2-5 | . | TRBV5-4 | CASSLTGAKETQYF | TGTGCCAGCAGCCTTACAGGAGCCAAAGAGACCCAGTACTTC
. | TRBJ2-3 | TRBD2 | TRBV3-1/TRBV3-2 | CASSPSLSGGTDTQYF | TGTGCCAGCAGCCCCTCCCTAAGCGGGGGGACGGATACGCAGTATTTT
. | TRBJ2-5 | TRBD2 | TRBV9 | CASSQAGGLETQYF | TGTGCCAGCAGTCAAGCGGGGGGGCTGGAAACCCAGTACTTC
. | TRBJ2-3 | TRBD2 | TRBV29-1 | CSVWGDLAGVADTQYF | TGCAGCGTCTGGGGGGATCTAGCGGGAGTCGCAGATACGCAGTATTTT
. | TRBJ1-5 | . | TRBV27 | CASSSWPGTNSNQPQHF | TGTGCCAGCAGTTCATGGCCCGGGACAAACAGCAATCAGCCCCAGCATTTT
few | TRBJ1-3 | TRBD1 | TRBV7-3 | CASSPGQGANTIYF | TGTGCCAGCAGCCCGGGACAGGGGGCGAACACCATATATTTT
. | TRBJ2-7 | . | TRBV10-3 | CAISAAGRGDYEQYF | TGTGCCATCAGCGCCGCGGGCAGGGGGGACTACGAGCAGTACTTC
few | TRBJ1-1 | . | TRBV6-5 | CASSYLDSAEAFF | TGTGCCAGCAGTTACTTAGATAGCGCTGAAGCTTTCTTT
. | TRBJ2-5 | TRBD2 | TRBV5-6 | CASSRTSGDQYQETQYF | TGTGCCAGCAGCCGGACTAGCGGGGACCAGTACCAAGAGACCCAGTACTTC
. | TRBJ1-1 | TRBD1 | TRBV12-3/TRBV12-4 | CASRASGTGKAFF | TGTGCCAGCAGAGCCTCCGGGACAGGGAAAGCTTTCTTT
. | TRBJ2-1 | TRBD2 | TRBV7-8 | CASSLAYFGTSNEQFF | TGTGCCAGCAGCTTAGCGTATTTCGGGACTAGCAATGAGCAGTTCTTC
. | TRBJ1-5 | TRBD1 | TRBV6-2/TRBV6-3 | CASSVDRGSNQPQHF | TGTGCCAGCAGCGTAGACAGGGGAAGCAATCAGCCCCAGCATTTT
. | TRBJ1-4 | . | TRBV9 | CASSVEAVGGEKLFF | TGTGCCAGCAGCGTAGAAGCGGTGGGGGGTGAAAAACTGTTTTTT
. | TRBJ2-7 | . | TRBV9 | CASSVGPESYEQYF | TGTGCCAGCAGCGTAGGGCCAGAATCCTACGAGCAGTACTTC
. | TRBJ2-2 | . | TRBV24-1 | CATSDPRRGFTGELFF | TGTGCCACCAGTGACCCACGCCGGGGATTCACCGGGGAGCTGTTTTTT
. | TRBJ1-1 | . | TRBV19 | CASSMGQYTEAFF | TGTGCCAGTAGTATGGGCCAGTACACTGAAGCTTTCTTT
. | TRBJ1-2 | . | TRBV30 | CAWNPGSYGYTF | TGTGCCTGGAATCCGGGGAGCTATGGCTACACCTTC
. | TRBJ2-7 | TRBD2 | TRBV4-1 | CASSQAPAGEFYEQYF | TGCGCCAGCAGCCAAGCCCCCGCGGGGGAATTCTACGAGCAGTACTTC
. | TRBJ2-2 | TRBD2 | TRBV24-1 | CATSAREAGGTGELFF | TGTGCCACCAGTGCCCGGGAGGCGGGCGGGACCGGGGAGCTGTTTTTT
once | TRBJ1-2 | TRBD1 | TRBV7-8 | CASSPRTGGYGYTF | TGTGCCAGCAGCCCCCGGACAGGGGGCTATGGCTACACCTTC
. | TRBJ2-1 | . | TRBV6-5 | CASSYSIQGWMNEQFF | TGTGCCAGCAGTTACTCGATCCAGGGGTGGATGAATGAGCAGTTCTTC
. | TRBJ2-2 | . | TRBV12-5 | CASGPRDSLLNTGELFF | TGTGCTAGTGGACCACGAGACAGTCTATTAAACACCGGGGAGCTGTTTTTT
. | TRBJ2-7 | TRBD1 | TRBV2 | CASSEIGTGDYEQYF | TGTGCCAGCAGTGAGATCGGGACAGGGGATTACGAGCAGTACTTC
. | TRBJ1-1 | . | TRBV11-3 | CASSPFEGGTEAFF | TGTGCCAGCAGCCCTTTTGAGGGAGGCACTGAAGCTTTCTTT
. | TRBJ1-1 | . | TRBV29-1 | CSVDPAVRNTEAFF | TGCAGCGTTGACCCGGCGGTGAGGAACACTGAAGCTTTCTTT
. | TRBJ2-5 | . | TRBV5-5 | CASSFELETQYF | TGTGCCAGCAGCTTTGAGCTGGAGACCCAGTACTTC
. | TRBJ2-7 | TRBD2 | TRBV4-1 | CASRDAAGGREQYF | TGCGCCAGCAGGGACGCTGCGGGGGGCCGGGAGCAGTACTTC
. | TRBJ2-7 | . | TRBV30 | CAWSAGGLNEQYF | TGTGCCTGGAGTGCGGGGGGCTTAAACGAGCAGTACTTC